The present T cell receptor beta chain was sequenced within a study of T cell responses to AZD1222 COVID-19 vaccine. This CDR3 is built from 14 residues. Trimming shortened V by 0 bases and J by 10 bases, and 13 bases separated the two germline ends. Germline values: CDR1 SGHKS, CDR2 YYEKEE (reference sequence). Using immunoSEQ multiplex PCR, the repertoire was profiled, and TCRdb retains in-frame clones only, with some absent. Counted here are roughly 80,000 clones, under 95% occurring once; the ten biggest clones make up roughly 4.3%. This TCR came from an adult in good health. The sample consisted of peripheral blood, taken on day 0 of MenACWY control vaccination. V and J are TRBV5-5 and TRBJ1-4, with D possibly matching TRBD1 (6 bases). The CDR3 protein is CASSLGQDGGKLFF. In DNA, the CDR3 is TGTGCCAGCAGCTTGGGACAGGATGGGGGAAAACTGTTTTTT.